Included here is one T cell receptor (beta chain) sequence, with context. Its antigen is still unknown. These data are taken from a study of T cell responses to AZD1222 COVID-19 vaccine. Broader study findings: Researchers took repertoire samples only after the peak T cell response had come. Spike-wide vaccine-associated CD4 TCRs dominated at 160-218 and 743-854.

Germline assignment: CDR1 MNHEY and CDR2 SMNVEV (reference sequence). The CDR3 has 13 residues. Trimming stripped 5 bases from V and 6 bases from J, with 13 bases between. Clones were sequenced by immunoSEQ multiplex PCR, and TCRdb holds only the in-frame ones, with some missing. Altogether 100,000 to 150,000 clones are present, 90% being singletons, with the ten largest covering nearly 4.5%. The receptor's source is an adult in good health. The sample was peripheral blood, taken on day 0 of MenACWY control vaccination. The chain couples TRBV27 to TRBJ2-5, with D possibly matching TRBD1 (6 bases). CDR3 protein: CASSTGQFKTQYF. DNA of the CDR3: TGTGCCAGCAGTACAGGGCAGTTTAAGACCCAGTACTTC.